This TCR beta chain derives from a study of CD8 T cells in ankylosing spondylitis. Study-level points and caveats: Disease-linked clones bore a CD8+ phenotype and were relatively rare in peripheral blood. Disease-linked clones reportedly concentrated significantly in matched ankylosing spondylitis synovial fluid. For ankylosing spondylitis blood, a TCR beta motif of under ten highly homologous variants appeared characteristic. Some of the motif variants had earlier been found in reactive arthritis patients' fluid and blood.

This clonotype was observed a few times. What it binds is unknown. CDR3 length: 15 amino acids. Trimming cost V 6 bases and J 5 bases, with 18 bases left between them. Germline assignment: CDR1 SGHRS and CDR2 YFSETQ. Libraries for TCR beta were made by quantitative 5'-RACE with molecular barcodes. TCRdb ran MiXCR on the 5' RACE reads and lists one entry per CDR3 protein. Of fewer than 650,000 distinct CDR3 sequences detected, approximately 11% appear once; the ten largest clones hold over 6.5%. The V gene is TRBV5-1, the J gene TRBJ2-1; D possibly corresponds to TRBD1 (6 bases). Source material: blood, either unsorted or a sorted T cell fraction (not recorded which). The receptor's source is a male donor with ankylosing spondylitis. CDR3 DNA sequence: TGCGCCAGCAAAGGGTGGACAGATATCGACAATGAGCAGTTCTTC. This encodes CASKGWTDIDNEQFF.